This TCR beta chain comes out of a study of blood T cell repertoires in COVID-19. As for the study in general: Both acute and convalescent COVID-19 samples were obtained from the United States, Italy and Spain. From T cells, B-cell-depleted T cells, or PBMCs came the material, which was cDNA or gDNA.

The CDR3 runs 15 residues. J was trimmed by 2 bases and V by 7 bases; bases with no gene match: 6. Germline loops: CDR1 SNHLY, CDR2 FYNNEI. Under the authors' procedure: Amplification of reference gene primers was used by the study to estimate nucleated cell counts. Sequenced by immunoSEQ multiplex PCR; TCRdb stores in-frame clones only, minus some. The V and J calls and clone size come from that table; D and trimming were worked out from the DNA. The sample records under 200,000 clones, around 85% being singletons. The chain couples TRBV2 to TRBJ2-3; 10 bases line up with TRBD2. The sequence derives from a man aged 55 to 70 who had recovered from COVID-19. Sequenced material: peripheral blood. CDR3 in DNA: TGTGCCAGCACCCCTAGCGGGAGTTACACAGATACGCAGTATTTT. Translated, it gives CASTPSGSYTDTQYF.